A selection of T cell receptor beta chains follows, all from one sample in a study of CD8 T cells in ankylosing spondylitis. Using its own MiXCR run on the 5' RACE reads, TCRdb lists one record per CDR3 protein. The table records about 210,000 distinct CDR3 sequences, about 7% of them present only once. Material for sequencing was blood, either unsorted or a sorted T cell fraction (not recorded which). These receptor sequences come from a male donor with ankylosing spondylitis. Both conserved end residues are part of each CDR3. Each record gives: J gene, clone size, D gene, V gene, CDR3 DNA, CDR3 protein. The D gene is left open where the match is weak. Clone size is given for some rows only: seen once, a few or many times, or a class if the clone is expanded.

TRBJ1-5,many,-,TRBV20-1,TGCAGTGCTAGATCAGCGACCTACAATCAGCCCCAGCATTTT,CSARSATYNQPQHF
TRBJ2-7,-,-,TRBV20-1,TGCAGTGCTAGGGAGGGGACGGCCTCCTACGAGCAGTACTTC,CSAREGTASYEQYF
TRBJ2-7,-,-,TRBV7-6,TGTGCCAGCAGCGCGGGACCCGGCGCCTACGAGCAGTACTTC,CASSAGPGAYEQYF
TRBJ2-7,few,TRBD2,TRBV3-1,TGTGCCAGCAGCCGGACGCTAGCGGTCTCCTACGAGCAGTACTTC,CASSRTLAVSYEQYF
TRBJ2-1,-,TRBD1,TRBV19,TGTGCCAGTAGTGGCGGGACAGGTATTAATGAGCAGTTCTTC,CASSGGTGINEQFF
TRBJ2-3,many,-,TRBV6-5,TGTGCCAGCAGTTACTCTAACGCAGATACGCAGTATTTT,CASSYSNADTQYF
TRBJ2-2,many,-,TRBV6-1,TGTGCCAGCAGAATGGGTGGGGGCCGGGAGCTGTTTTTT,CASRMGGGRELFF
TRBJ1-5,many,-,TRBV27,TGTGCCAGCAGTTTATGGGGGAATCAGCCCCAGCATTTT,CASSLWGNQPQHF
TRBJ2-5,few,-,TRBV7-9,TGTGCCAGCAGCTGGGGCTTCGGAGGAGAGACCCAGTACTTC,CASSWGFGGETQYF
TRBJ1-2,many,-,TRBV7-2,TGTGCCAGCAGCCTCGCCCGAGGGGCGAGCGGCTACACCTTC,CASSLARGASGYTF
TRBJ2-5,many,TRBD1,TRBV28,TGTGCCAGCAACTCGGGACAGGACAACGGGGGCCAGTACTTC,CASNSGQDNGGQYF
TRBJ2-5,few,TRBD2,TRBV10-2,TGCGCCAGCACGGGACTAGCGGGACCAGGCTCGGGGGGCCAGTACTTC,CASTGLAGPGSGGQYF
TRBJ1-2,many,TRBD1,TRBV7-2,TGTGCCAGCAGTTCACGCGGACAGGGGGCAAACGCTTGGGGCTACACCTTC,CASSSRGQGANAWGYTF
TRBJ2-1,many,-,TRBV10-3,TGTGCCATCAGTGGAGGCTTCCCGGATGAGCAGTTCTTC,CAISGGFPDEQFF
TRBJ2-3,many,TRBD1,TRBV6-2/TRBV6-3,TGTGCCAGCAGTTACGGAGACAGGGTGGATACGCAGTATTTT,CASSYGDRVDTQYF
TRBJ1-4,-,TRBD1,TRBV30,TGTGCCTGGAGAGACAGGGGGAGTGAAAAACTGTTTTTT,CAWRDRGSEKLFF
TRBJ2-7,many,-,TRBV10-3,TGTGCCATCAGTAGGCCCAACGGGCAGACCCTATCCTACGAGCAGTACTTC,CAISRPNGQTLSYEQYF
TRBJ1-2,many,-,TRBV29-1,TGCAGCGTTGAAACGGTGCCAGGGGATGGCTACACCTTC,CSVETVPGDGYTF
TRBJ1-2,many,-,TRBV9,TGTGCCAGCAGCGCGGACTTAGCTAACTATGGCTACACCTTC,CASSADLANYGYTF
TRBJ1-2,many,-,TRBV10-3,TGTGCCACCCTGGACAGTTCTAACTATGGCTACACCTTC,CATLDSSNYGYTF
TRBJ2-2,-,-,TRBV5-5,TGTGCCAGCCGGACAGAAAACACCGGGGAGCTGTTTTTT,CASRTENTGELFF
TRBJ1-1,many,-,TRBV20-1,TGCAGTGCTAGATGGGCAGTCACTGAAGCTTTCTTT,CSARWAVTEAFF
TRBJ2-3,few,TRBD2,TRBV4-3,TGCGCCAGCAGACGTAGCGGGAGAGGAGTAGCAGATACGCAGTATTTT,CASRRSGRGVADTQYF
TRBJ2-1,many,-,TRBV7-9,TGTGCCAGCAGCTTAGATAGGGGCTATGAGCAGTTCTTC,CASSLDRGYEQFF
TRBJ2-3,few,TRBD1,TRBV5-6,TGTGCCAGCTTTCGGGACAGGGGGCTAAATACGCAGTATTTT,CASFRDRGLNTQYF
TRBJ2-1,many,-,TRBV29-1,TGCAGCGTTGAAAGGGACCCCGAACGAATCGATTACAATGAGCAGTTCTTC,CSVERDPERIDYNEQFF
TRBJ1-6,few,-,TRBV6-5,TGTGCCAGCAGTTATTGGGCAGGGAGCTCCTATAATTCACCCCTCCACTTT,CASSYWAGSSYNSPLHF
TRBJ2-3,many,-,TRBV4-3,TGCGCCAGCAGCCAAGGTAGTGGAAGCACAGATACGCAGTATTTT,CASSQGSGSTDTQYF
TRBJ2-1,few,-,TRBV7-9,TGTGCCAGCAGCCTAGGACGAAAAGCCTACAATGAGCAGTTCTTC,CASSLGRKAYNEQFF
TRBJ2-7,many,-,TRBV10-3,TGTGCCATCAGTGAGCCGGGGGCCTACGAGCAGTACTTC,CAISEPGAYEQYF
TRBJ2-7,many,-,TRBV20-1,TGCAGTGCTACGGAGACCCGGCAGGGCGAGCAGTACTTC,CSATETRQGEQYF
TRBJ1-5,-,-,TRBV6-1,TGTGCCAGCAGTGAGCGGGGCGGATGGCAGCCCCAGCATTTT,CASSERGGWQPQHF
TRBJ2-1,-,-,TRBV19,TGTGCCAGTAGTATAGATGACAACTACAATGAGCAGTTCTTC,CASSIDDNYNEQFF
TRBJ2-7,many,-,TRBV7-9,TGTGCCAGCAGCTCCGGACAAACCTACGAGCAGTACTTC,CASSSGQTYEQYF
TRBJ2-5,many,-,TRBV4-3,TGCGCCAGCAGCCATGGACAGGGAGGGGAGACCCAGTACTTC,CASSHGQGGETQYF
TRBJ2-7,many,TRBD1,TRBV6-5,TGTGCCAGCAGTTACTCCGGGACAGACTTCGAGCAGTACTTC,CASSYSGTDFEQYF
TRBJ2-7,many,TRBD2,TRBV7-8,TGTGCCAGCAGCTTAGCTGCGGGAGGGCTTTACGAGCAGTACTTC,CASSLAAGGLYEQYF
TRBJ2-7,many,TRBD2,TRBV12-3/TRBV12-4,TGTGCCAGCAGTTGGGGGGTAGCGGGAGGGCCGGGCTACGAGCAGTACTTC,CASSWGVAGGPGYEQYF
TRBJ2-1,many,TRBD1,TRBV4-1,TGCGCCAGCAGCCAAGGTTCACACAGGGGCTCCTACAATGAGCAGTTCTTC,CASSQGSHRGSYNEQFF
TRBJ2-7,-,TRBD1,TRBV7-2,TGTGCCAGCAGCTTGGCCGGACAGGGGGACTCCTACGAGCAGTACTTC,CASSLAGQGDSYEQYF
TRBJ1-1,many,TRBD1,TRBV14,TGTGCCAGCAGCCAATATAACAGGGGCTCTGAAGCTTTCTTT,CASSQYNRGSEAFF
TRBJ1-1,many,-,TRBV14,TGTGCCAGCAGCCAACTTAGACGGTACACTGAAGCTTTCTTT,CASSQLRRYTEAFF